Each of the 5 T cell receptor beta chains below was sequenced from the same sample in a study of cytomegalovirus exposure and HLA in healthy donors. Using immunoSEQ multiplex PCR, the repertoire was profiled, and TCRdb retains in-frame clones only, with some absent. The sample consists of about 130,000 clones, approximately 88% of them appearing once. Sequencing was done on a sample of PBMCs. The receptors shown here come from a young woman in good health and CMV-seronegative.

This clone was counted once. The chain employs TRBV19 and TRBJ2-5; TRBD1 agrees at 9 bases. There are 14 residues in the CDR3. CDR1 is LNHDA, CDR2 SQIVND, per germline (reference sequence). With V trimmed by 5 bases and J by 6 bases, 7 bases remained unmatched. This CDR3 is CASSLGQGRKTQYF. The CDR3 DNA reads TGTGCCAGTAGTTTGGGACAGGGTCGAAAGACCCAGTACTTC.

The CDR3 reads CASRRLAGTYEQYF. The DNA for the CDR3 is TGTGCCAGCAGGCGACTAGCGGGGACCTACGAGCAGTACTTC. The rearrangement uses TRBV11-3 and TRBJ2-7, with 11 bases lining up with TRBD2. Germline V lookup: CDR1 SGHNT, CDR2 YENEEA. The ends lost 6 bases at V and 2 bases at J; junction bases unmatched: 3. The CDR3 covers 14 residues. Together with reference TRBV11-3 and TRBJ2-7, the CDR3 gives the full variable domain: EAGVVQSPRYKIIEKKQPVAFWCNPISGHNTLYWYLQNLGQGPELLIRYENEEAVDDSQLPKDRFSAERLKGVDSTLKIQPAELGDSAVYLCASRRLAGTYEQYFGPGTRLTVT.

The count of this clone is one. The chain is built from TRBV5-4 and TRBJ1-4; 8 bases map to TRBD1. The CDR3 runs 13 residues. Trimming removed 4 bases from V and 6 bases from J; junction bases left unmatched: 2. From germline, CDR1 is SGHNT and CDR2 YYREEE (reference sequence). The CDR3 reads CASSPGQDEKLFF. The CDR3 DNA follows: TGTGCCAGCAGCCCGGGACAGGATGAAAAACTGTTTTTT.

This sequence joins TRBV6-5 and TRBJ1-2; 7 nucleotides align to TRBD1. The CDR3 totals 14 residues. V was pared by 6 bases and J by 4 bases, with 8 bases of the junction left unmatched. The germline V gene encodes CDR1 MNHEY and CDR2 SVGAGI. The CDR3 nucleotides read TGTGCCAGCAGCCCCGGGAGGGGGCTCTATGGCTACACCTTC. It specifies CASSPGRGLYGYTF.

This clone appeared once. The chain is built from TRBV7-2 and TRBJ2-3; TRBD2 might be the D (5 bases). Trimming stripped 3 bases from V and 7 bases from J, with 17 bases between. From germline, CDR1 is SGHTA and CDR2 FQGNSA. The CDR3 contains 15 residues. CDR3 protein: CASSFLAGPINTQYF. As DNA, the CDR3 is TGTGCCAGCAGCTTCCTGGCGGGCCCGATTAATACGCAGTATTTT.